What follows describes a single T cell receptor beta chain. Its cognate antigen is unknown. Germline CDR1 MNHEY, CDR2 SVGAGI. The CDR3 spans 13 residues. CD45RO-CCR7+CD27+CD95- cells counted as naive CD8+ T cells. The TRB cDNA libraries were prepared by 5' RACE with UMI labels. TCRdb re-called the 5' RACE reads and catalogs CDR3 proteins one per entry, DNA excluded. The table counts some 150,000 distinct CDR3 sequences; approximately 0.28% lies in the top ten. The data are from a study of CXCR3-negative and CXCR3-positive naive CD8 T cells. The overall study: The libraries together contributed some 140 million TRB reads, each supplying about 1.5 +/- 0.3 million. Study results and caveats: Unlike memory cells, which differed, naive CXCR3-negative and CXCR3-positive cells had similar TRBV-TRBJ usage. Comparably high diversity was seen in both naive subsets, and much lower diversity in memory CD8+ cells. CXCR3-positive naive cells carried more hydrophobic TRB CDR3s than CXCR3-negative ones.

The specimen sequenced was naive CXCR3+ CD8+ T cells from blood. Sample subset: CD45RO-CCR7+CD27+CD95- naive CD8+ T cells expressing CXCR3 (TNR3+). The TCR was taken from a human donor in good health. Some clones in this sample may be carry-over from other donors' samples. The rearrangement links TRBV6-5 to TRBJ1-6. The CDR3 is CASSYAPASPLHF.